This TCR beta chain came from a study of T cells in Graves' hyperthyroidism and ophthalmopathy. Across the study: Peripheral blood was drawn at first diagnosis, prior to all treatment.

This clonotype turned up a few times. V was clipped by 8 bases and J by 1 base, with 14 bases between them. The CDR3 consists of 15 residues. Germline lookup yields CDR1 ENHRY and CDR2 SYGVKD. Researchers barred patients who had uncontrolled infection, other autoimmune disease, pregnancy or lactation. From RNA transcripts, TCR beta CDR3 regions were amplified. TCR CDR3 regions were first amplified by RT-PCR with HTBI primers. MiXCR, run by TCRdb on the multiplex PCR reads, gives a single entry per CDR3 protein. The sample contains hundreds of thousands of distinct CDR3 sequences, about 17% of which appear only once.

The chain links TRBV10-3 to TRBJ2-2; perhaps TRBD2 as D (5 bases). The sequenced sample was blood. This TCR derives from a woman between 45 and 60 years old with Graves' hyperthyroidism that later progressed to Graves' ophthalmopathy. For the CDR3, the DNA is TGTGCCATCCTTCGGGGTAAACTGAACACCGGGGAGCTGTTTTTT. Its translation: CAILRGKLNTGELFF.